The T cell receptor beta chain described here comes from a study of regulatory T cells in long-lasting Graves disease. The V gene's germline CDR1 is SGDLS and CDR2 YYNGEE. The germline V and J ends were trimmed by 4 bases and 1 base, with 6 bases remaining between them. This CDR3 region has 13 residues. Sample time point: newly diagnosed GD, antithyroid drugs for less than 3 months. Isolated PBMC RNA provided the starting material for the TCR library. Assembly of TCR beta libraries relied on iRepertoire HTBI primers together with Arm-PCR of CDR3 regions. Via MiXCR, TCRdb re-called the multiplex PCR reads, giving one row per CDR3 protein. The table includes under 450,000 distinct CDR3 sequences, approximately 12% detected once. The same data also went into a second study, on T cells in Graves' hyperthyroidism and ophthalmopathy.

This clonotype was obtained from a woman aged 18-30 years with Graves disease. The chain recombines TRBV9 with TRBJ2-1; no reliable D call. Here the sequenced sample was peripheral blood mononuclear cells (PBMCs), taken at new diagnosis, from a patient treated with antithyroid drugs. The CDR3 DNA reads as TGTGCCAGCAGCACCTGGTCCTACAATGAGCAGTTCTTC. This sequence encodes CASSTWSYNEQFF. The variable domain in full, completed from reference TRBV9 and TRBJ2-1, reads DSGVTQTPKHLITATGQRVTLRCSPRSGDLSVYWYQQSLDQGLQFLIQYYNGEERAKGNILERFSAQQFPDLHSELNLSSLELGDSALYFCASSTWSYNEQFFGPGTRLTVL.